This T cell receptor (beta chain) was found in a study of human T cells and chemical hapten exposure. This clonotype has only a few counts. CDR1 is SGHRS and CDR2 is YFSETQ in the germline V gene. The V gene lost 0 bases and the J gene lost 6 bases, with 10 bases spanning the gap. This CDR3 is 15 amino acids long. In the authors' workflow: Per-sample TCR counts ranged from about 23,224 to 750,000, median around 96,000. TCRdb itself ran the RACE reads through MiXCR, one entry per CDR3 protein. TCRdb assigned the V and J calls; the authors' analysis was not used. The table includes some 300,000 distinct CDR3 sequences, 5.5% detected once. Indicated time point: pre-sensitization, week 0. The treatment is: therapeutic diphenylcyclopropenone sensitization with weekly scalp DPC. Ahead of applying each patch test, blood was sampled.

The sequencing here drew on whole blood, taken in connection with sensitization to the hapten diphenylcyclopropenone (DPC). V is TRBV5-1 and J is TRBJ1-6; D remains unclear. The sequence was collected from a woman between 18 and 29 years old with alopecia areata. Some clones in this sample may be carry-over from other donors' samples. The CDR3 sequence is CASSLDLLLNSPLHF. CDR3 coding DNA: TGCGCCAGCAGCTTGGATCTTCTACTTAATTCACCCCTCCACTTT. Complete variable domain (other parts from reference TRBV5-1 and TRBJ1-6): KAGVTQTPRYLIKTRGQQVTLSCSPISGHRSVSWYQQTPGQGLQFLFEYFSETQRNKGNFPGRFSGRQFSNSRSEMNVSTLELGDSALYLCASSLDLLLNSPLHFGNGTRLTVT.